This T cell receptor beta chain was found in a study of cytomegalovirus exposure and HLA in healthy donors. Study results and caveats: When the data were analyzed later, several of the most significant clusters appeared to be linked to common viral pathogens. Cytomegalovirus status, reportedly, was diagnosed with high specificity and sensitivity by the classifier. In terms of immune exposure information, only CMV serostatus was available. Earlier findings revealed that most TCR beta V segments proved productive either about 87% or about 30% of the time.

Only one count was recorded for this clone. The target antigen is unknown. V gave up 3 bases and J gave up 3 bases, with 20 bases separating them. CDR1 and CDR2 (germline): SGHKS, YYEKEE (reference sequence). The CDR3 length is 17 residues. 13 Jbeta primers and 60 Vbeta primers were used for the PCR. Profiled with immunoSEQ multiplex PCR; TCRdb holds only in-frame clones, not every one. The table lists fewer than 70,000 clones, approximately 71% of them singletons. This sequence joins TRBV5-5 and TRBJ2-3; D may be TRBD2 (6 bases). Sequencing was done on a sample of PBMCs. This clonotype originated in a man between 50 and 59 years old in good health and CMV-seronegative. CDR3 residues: CASSSPGRGRRTDTQYF. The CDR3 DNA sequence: TGTGCCAGCAGCTCACCAGGGCGGGGCAGGAGAACAGATACGCAGTATTTT.